Listed here are 14 T cell receptor beta chains from one sample, sequenced in a study of shared clonotypes between healthy human individuals. Assay used: immunoSEQ multiplex PCR; TCRdb lists only in-frame clones, some missing. Here the sample spans around 700,000 clones, around 90% being singletons. CD45RO-negative, CCR7-selected cells formed the naive CD8 fraction, which excluded terminally differentiated effector memory CD45RA+ cells. The material sequenced was naive CD8+ T cells sorted from blood. All receptors derive from a man aged 25 to 40 in good health.

V is TRBV19 and J is TRBJ2-1, with D possibly matching TRBD2 (6 bases). Trimming took off 6 bases at V and 0 bases at J, with 6 bases between the two ends. This CDR3 has 13 residues. Germline CDR1 LNHDA, CDR2 SQIVND (reference sequence). CDR3 sequence (DNA): TGTGCCAGTAGGGGACTCTCCTACAATGAGCAGTTCTTC. Its protein product is CASRGLSYNEQFF.

The rearrangement links TRBV6-6 to TRBJ2-7; D call uncertain. Germline lookup yields CDR1 MNHNY and CDR2 SVGAGI (reference sequence). The CDR3 contains 15 residues. V was pared by 0 bases and J by 5 bases, with 14 bases between. The CDR3 DNA reads TGTGCCAGCAGTTACTCGAAACGGATTGGCAACGAGCAGTACTTC. It specifies CASSYSKRIGNEQYF.

This clone showed up just once. This chain joins TRBV21-1 and TRBJ1-5. TRBV21-1 is a recognized pseudogene. The CDR3 runs 14 residues. The CDR3 here is CASSNRAVALPQHF. CDR3 bases: TGTGCCAGCAGCAATAGGGCGGTGGCTTTGCCCCAGCATTTT.

This clone has just a few counts. This chain joins TRBV10-3 and TRBJ2-7, with no clear D. Germline V gene lookup returns CDR1 ENHRY and CDR2 SYGVKD. Trimming pared 4 bases from V and 1 base from J, leaving 11 bases between. The CDR3 covers 14 residues. The CDR3 here is CAISGQVLSYEQYF. CDR3 bases: TGTGCCATCAGTGGGCAGGTGTTATCCTACGAGCAGTACTTC.

This chain joins TRBV27 and TRBJ2-7; the match to TRBD2 covers 11 bases. V lost 2 bases to trimming and J lost 2 bases; unmatched junction nucleotides: 2. The CDR3 length is 15 residues. Germline V gives CDR1 MNHEY, CDR2 SMNVEV (reference sequence). CDR3 region: CASSLGGLAAYEQYF. DNA for the CDR3: TGTGCCAGCAGTTTAGGGGGACTAGCGGCCTACGAGCAGTACTTC.

V and J are TRBV27 and TRBJ2-7, with 10 bases matching TRBD2. The germline CDR1 and CDR2 sequences are MNHEY and SMNVEV (reference sequence). The trim removed 6 bases at V and 2 bases at J, leaving 7 bases unmatched. The CDR3 covers 15 residues. The CDR3 DNA reads as TGTGCCAGCAGCTTTAAGCGGGAGGGGACCTACGAGCAGTACTTC. Translating gives CASSFKREGTYEQYF.

The rearrangement uses TRBV15 and TRBJ2-1; D is perhaps TRBD2 (5 bases). Between the trimmed V and J ends, which lost 4 bases and 8 bases, there was a span of 15 bases. Germline V gene sequence: CDR1 LNHNV, CDR2 YYDKDF (reference sequence). This CDR3 is 14 amino acids long. In DNA, the CDR3 is TGTGCCACCAGCATCCAGAGGGTCTGGTATGAGCAGTTCTTC. Translating gives CATSIQRVWYEQFF.

The rearrangement uses TRBV6-6 and TRBJ2-7; unclear D gene. V lost 2 bases to trimming and J lost 3 bases, with 11 bases between them. The length of the CDR3 is 14 residues. Germline assignment: CDR1 MNHNY and CDR2 SVGAGI (reference sequence). The CDR3 protein is CASSYDTTDYEQYF. As DNA, the CDR3 is TGTGCCAGCAGTTACGACACTACGGACTACGAGCAGTACTTC.

As DNA, the CDR3 is TGTGCCAGCAGTACCGGACAGTTCCTAAACTTCTATGGCTACACCTTC. It codes for CASSTGQFLNFYGYTF. The rearrangement joins TRBV27 to TRBJ1-2, with D possibly TRBD1 on 6 matching bases. The CDR3 contains 16 residues. Germline-derived CDR1 and CDR2 are MNHEY and SMNVEV (reference sequence). V was pared by 5 bases and J by 4 bases, with 20 bases between.

The genes are TRBV7-9 and TRBJ1-2; D is perhaps TRBD1 (5 bases). Looked up from germline, CDR1 is SEHNR and CDR2 is FQNEAQ (reference sequence). The V end was cut by 5 bases, the J end by 6 bases, with 10 bases between. The CDR3 has 12 residues. The CDR3 is CASSPGADGYTF. The CDR3 DNA follows: TGTGCCAGCAGCCCTGGGGCGGATGGCTACACCTTC.

V usage is TRBV29-1 and J usage is TRBJ2-7; TRBD1 agrees at 8 bases. In germline, CDR1 is SQVTM, CDR2 ANQGSEA. Germline trimming cut 6 bases from V and 5 bases from J; bases unmatched to any gene: 9. The CDR3 loop spans 13 amino acids. The CDR3 loop reads CSVVGQGTDEQYF. The CDR3 DNA reads as TGCAGCGTCGTTGGACAGGGCACTGACGAGCAGTACTTC.

This rearrangement joins TRBV7-2 to TRBJ2-7, with a tentative D call TRBD1 (5 bases). There are 14 residues in the CDR3. Trimming took off 1 base at V and 4 bases at J, with 11 bases between the two ends. Germline V gene sequence: CDR1 SGHTA, CDR2 FQGNSA. The CDR3 DNA follows: TGTGCCAGCAGCTTAGGGGGTACAGGTTACGAGCAGTACTTC. Translation: CASSLGGTGYEQYF.

J is TRBJ2-3 and V is TRBV5-1, with D possibly TRBD1 on 6 matching bases. Germline V gene sequence: CDR1 SGHRS, CDR2 YFSETQ. V was cut by 2 bases and J by 2 bases, with 15 bases left in between. The CDR3 covers 16 residues. CDR3 protein: CASSFSGTQFTDTQYF. CDR3 nucleotides: TGCGCCAGCAGCTTCAGTGGGACACAGTTCACAGATACGCAGTATTTT.

The rearrangement links TRBV6-6 to TRBJ2-3; 10 bases fit TRBD2. This CDR3 comprises 15 residues. V lost 6 bases to trimming and J lost 1 base; unmatched junction nucleotides: 4. Germline CDR1 MNHNY, CDR2 SVGAGI (reference sequence). CDR3 sequence reads: CASSRTSGGTDTQYF. The CDR3 nucleotides are TGTGCCAGCAGCCGTACTAGCGGGGGCACAGATACGCAGTATTTT.